The rows below give T cell receptor beta chains drawn from one sample of a study of cytomegalovirus exposure and HLA in healthy donors. Generated by immunoSEQ multiplex PCR, the TCRdb table keeps only in-frame clones and is missing some. The sample holds under 200,000 clones; roughly 77% are singletons and the top ten take 3.7%. Sequencing was performed on PBMCs. The source is a young man in good health and CMV-seropositive. Both conserved end residues are part of each CDR3. The D gene is left open where the match is weak. Where a row states a size, it is once, few, many or the class of an expanded clone; other rows omit it.

V,J,D,size,CDR3,DNA
TRBV5-4,TRBJ1-2,-,-,CASSPNGDYGYTF,TGTGCCAGCAGCCCCAACGGGGACTATGGCTACACCTTC
TRBV28,TRBJ2-3,TRBD1,-,CASSPGTGATDTQYF,TGTGCCAGCAGTCCCGGGACAGGGGCCACAGATACGCAGTATTTT
TRBV5-1,TRBJ1-2,TRBD1,-,CASSYTGEQNYGYTF,TGCGCCAGCAGCTACACAGGGGAACAAAACTATGGCTACACCTTC
TRBV10-2,TRBJ2-5,-,-,CATTPQEAAVQETQYF,TGCGCCACCACTCCTCAGGAGGCGGCGGTCCAAGAGACCCAGTACTTC
TRBV13,TRBJ2-5,TRBD1,-,CASSPGQGAWETQYF,TGTGCCAGCAGCCCAGGACAGGGGGCCTGGGAGACCCAGTACTTC
TRBV4-2,TRBJ1-3,TRBD1,-,CASSQGQGRGNTIYF,TGTGCCAGCAGCCAAGGACAGGGGCGGGGAAACACCATATATTTT
TRBV7-3,TRBJ2-7,-,-,CASSLGVEYEQYF,TGTGCCAGCAGCTTAGGTGTGGAGTACGAGCAGTACTTC
TRBV7-8,TRBJ1-3,TRBD1,-,CAKEWDRGVSGNTIYF,TGTGCCAAAGAATGGGACAGGGGCGTCTCTGGAAACACCATATATTTT
TRBV11-1,TRBJ2-2,-,-,CASSLERAGELFF,TGTGCCAGCAGCTTAGAACGGGCCGGGGAGCTGTTTTTT
TRBV10-3,TRBJ2-7,-,few,CAISEGGFHEQYF,TGTGCCATCAGTGAAGGAGGGTTCCACGAGCAGTACTTC
TRBV7-2,TRBJ2-7,TRBD2,few,CASSFSGGGSYEQYF,TGTGCCAGCAGTTTTAGCGGGGGGGGCTCCTACGAGCAGTACTTC
TRBV9,TRBJ2-7,-,-,CASSVASGGTAQYF,TGTGCCAGCAGCGTAGCGAGTGGCGGGACCGCGCAGTACTTC
TRBV7-8,TRBJ2-7,TRBD1,once,CASSSDREPSYEQYF,TGTGCCAGCAGCTCCGACAGGGAACCCTCCTACGAGCAGTACTTC
TRBV7-2,TRBJ2-7,-,-,CASSLAYSYEQYF,TGTGCCAGCAGCTTAGCTTACTCCTACGAGCAGTACTTC
TRBV21-1,TRBJ1-5,-,-,CASSKEHFWASHDQPQHF,TGTGCCAGCAGCAAAGAGCACTTCTGGGCATCTCACGATCAGCCCCAGCATTTT
TRBV5-6,TRBJ2-3,TRBD2,-,CASSASRTSGRSTDTQYF,TGTGCCAGCAGCGCCTCAAGAACTAGCGGGAGATCCACAGATACGCAGTATTTT
TRBV7-6,TRBJ2-5,TRBD1,few,CASKAQGAWETQYF,TGTGCCAGCAAGGCACAGGGGGCCTGGGAGACCCAGTACTTC
TRBV5-1,TRBJ2-5,TRBD1,-,CASSFPDRGLETQYF,TGCGCCAGCAGCTTTCCGGACAGGGGGCTGGAGACCCAGTACTTC
TRBV2,TRBJ2-2,TRBD1,-,CASSEGQGALYTGELFF,TGTGCCAGCAGTGAGGGACAGGGGGCTCTTTACACCGGGGAGCTGTTTTTT
TRBV5-6,TRBJ1-2,-,-,CASSLTDYGYTF,TGTGCCAGCAGCTTGACAGACTATGGCTACACCTTC
TRBV4-1,TRBJ1-1,TRBD1,-,CASSPDRGNTEAFF,TGCGCCAGCAGCCCGGACAGGGGGAACACTGAAGCTTTCTTT
TRBV9,TRBJ2-3,TRBD2,-,CASSDLSGSTDTQYF,TGTGCCAGCAGCGACCTTAGCGGGAGCACAGATACGCAGTATTTT
TRBV30,TRBJ2-3,TRBD2,-,CAWRLAGGFTDTQYF,TGTGCCTGGAGACTAGCGGGGGGGTTCACAGATACGCAGTATTTT
TRBV25-1,TRBJ1-2,-,-,CASRDTREGYTF,TGTGCCAGCAGGGATACGAGGGAAGGCTACACCTTC
TRBV5-1,TRBJ2-2,-,-,CASSLIQGYTGELFF,TGCGCCAGCAGCTTGATCCAGGGATACACCGGGGAGCTGTTTTTT
TRBV5-4,TRBJ2-5,-,once,CASAVVGHETQYF,TGTGCCAGCGCGGTCGTGGGGCACGAGACCCAGTACTTC
TRBV6-1,TRBJ1-4,-,-,CASSVQENEKLFF,TGTGCCAGCAGTGTACAGGAAAATGAAAAACTGTTTTTT
TRBV13,TRBJ2-7,-,-,CASSVDNSYEQYF,TGTGCCAGCAGCGTGGACAACTCCTACGAGCAGTACTTC
TRBV28,TRBJ2-5,-,-,CASNGGGLETQYF,TGTGCCAGCAACGGCGGGGGCTTGGAGACCCAGTACTTC
TRBV6-5,TRBJ1-5,TRBD1,-,CASSRTGGNQPQHF,TGTGCCAGCAGTCGGACAGGGGGCAATCAGCCCCAGCATTTT
TRBV4-1,TRBJ1-5,-,-,CASSQFQGPTNQPQHF,TGCGCCAGCAGCCAATTTCAGGGGCCGACCAATCAGCCCCAGCATTTT
TRBV28,TRBJ2-5,TRBD2,once,CASSGRTSGGLETQYF,TGTGCCAGCAGTGGTAGGACTAGCGGGGGCTTAGAGACCCAGTACTTC
TRBV11-2,TRBJ2-1,TRBD2,-,CASSVRAAGGPYNEQFF,TGTGCCAGCAGCGTAAGAGCAGCGGGGGGACCTTACAATGAGCAGTTCTTC
TRBV27,TRBJ2-4,TRBD1,-,CASRPTRQGENIQYF,TGTGCCAGCAGACCTACCCGACAGGGCGAGAACATTCAGTACTTC
TRBV28,TRBJ1-5,-,-,CASSLPLQMGNQPQHF,TGTGCCAGCAGTTTACCACTTCAAATGGGCAATCAGCCCCAGCATTTT
TRBV2,TRBJ2-2,-,once,CASRGVANTGELFF,TGTGCCAGCAGAGGAGTCGCGAACACCGGGGAGCTGTTTTTT
TRBV28,TRBJ1-4,TRBD1,few,CASSPQGQGSEKLFF,TGTGCCAGCAGTCCCCAGGGACAGGGTTCCGAAAAACTGTTTTTT
TRBV7-3,TRBJ1-2,TRBD1,-,CASSNGQGDYGYTF,TGTGCCAGCAGCAACGGACAGGGGGACTATGGCTACACCTTC
TRBV28,TRBJ1-5,-,-,CASSLDRTNQPQHF,TGTGCCAGCAGTTTAGACAGGACCAATCAGCCCCAGCATTTT
TRBV7-8,TRBJ2-2,-,once,CASRTDSYTGELFF,TGTGCCAGCAGGACCGACAGTTACACCGGGGAGCTGTTTTTT
TRBV5-1,TRBJ2-3,TRBD1,-,CASSLTGAGADTQYF,TGCGCCAGCAGCCTCACAGGGGCAGGGGCAGATACGCAGTATTTT
TRBV27,TRBJ2-2,-,-,CASSFRENTGELFF,TGTGCCAGCAGTTTCAGGGAGAACACCGGGGAGCTGTTTTTT
TRBV28,TRBJ1-5,TRBD1,-,CASTTGTGVQPQHF,TGTGCCAGCACTACCGGGACAGGGGTCCAGCCCCAGCATTTT
TRBV7-9,TRBJ2-5,TRBD2,once,CASSSLVAGMEETQYF,TGTGCCAGCAGTTCTCTGGTAGCGGGGATGGAAGAGACCCAGTACTTC
TRBV11-2,TRBJ1-5,-,-,CASSSTGTQPQHF,TGTGCCAGCAGCTCCACAGGGACTCAGCCCCAGCATTTT
TRBV7-3,TRBJ2-3,-,once,CASSPLAEGLDTQYF,TGTGCCAGCAGCCCCTTAGCGGAGGGGTTAGATACGCAGTATTTT
TRBV7-9,TRBJ2-5,TRBD2,-,CASSLGTLGLAVIETQYF,TGTGCCAGCAGCTTAGGGACACTTGGACTAGCGGTTATAGAGACCCAGTACTTC
TRBV5-4,TRBJ1-1,-,-,CASSLAREDTEAFF,TGTGCCAGCAGCTTGGCCAGGGAGGACACTGAAGCTTTCTTT
TRBV11-3,TRBJ1-3,-,once,CASSLPWTVGNTIYF,TGTGCCAGCAGCTTGCCCTGGACAGTCGGAAACACCATATATTTT